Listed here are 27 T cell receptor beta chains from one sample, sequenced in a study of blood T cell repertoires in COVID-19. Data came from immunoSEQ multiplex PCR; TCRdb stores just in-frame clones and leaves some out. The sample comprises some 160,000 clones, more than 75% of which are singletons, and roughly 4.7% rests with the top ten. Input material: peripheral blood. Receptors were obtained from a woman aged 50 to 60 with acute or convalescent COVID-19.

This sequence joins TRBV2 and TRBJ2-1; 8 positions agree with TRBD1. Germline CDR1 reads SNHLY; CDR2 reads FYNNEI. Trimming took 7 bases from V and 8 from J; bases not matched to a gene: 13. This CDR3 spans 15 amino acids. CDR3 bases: TGTGCCAGCAAAGTATCAGGACAGGGATGGGATGAGCAGTTCTTC. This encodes CASKVSGQGWDEQFF.

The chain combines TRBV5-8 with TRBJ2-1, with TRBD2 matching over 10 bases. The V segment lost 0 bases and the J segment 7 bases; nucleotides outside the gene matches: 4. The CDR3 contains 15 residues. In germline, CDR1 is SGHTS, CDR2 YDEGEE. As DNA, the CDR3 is TGTGCCAGCAGCTTGGAGCGGGGGGGCTGGAATGAGCAGTTCTTC. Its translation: CASSLERGGWNEQFF.

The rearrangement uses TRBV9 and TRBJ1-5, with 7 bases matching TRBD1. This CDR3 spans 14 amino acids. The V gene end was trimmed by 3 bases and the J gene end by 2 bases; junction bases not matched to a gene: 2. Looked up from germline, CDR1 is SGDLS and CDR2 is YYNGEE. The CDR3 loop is CASSDTGGNQPQHF. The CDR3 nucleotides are TGTGCCAGCAGCGATACAGGGGGCAATCAGCCCCAGCATTTT. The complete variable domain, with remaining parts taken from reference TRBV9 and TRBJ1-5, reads DSGVTQTPKHLITATGQRVTLRCSPRSGDLSVYWYQQSLDQGLQFLIQYYNGEERAKGNILERFSAQQFPDLHSELNLSSLELGDSALYFCASSDTGGNQPQHFGDGTRLSIL.

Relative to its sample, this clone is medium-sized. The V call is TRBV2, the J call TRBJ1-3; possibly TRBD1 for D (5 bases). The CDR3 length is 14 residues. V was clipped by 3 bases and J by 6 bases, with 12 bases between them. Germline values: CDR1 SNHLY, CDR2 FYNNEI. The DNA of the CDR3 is TGTGCCAGCAGTGAGAAGGGGAAGCAAAACACCATATATTTT. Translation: CASSEKGKQNTIYF.

CDR3 nucleotides: TGTGCCAGCAGTTCAGGGACTAGCGGGTTAAAGGGGACCCAGTACTTC. It yields the protein CASSSGTSGLKGTQYF. The chain uses TRBV6-5 and TRBJ2-5; 12 positions agree with TRBD2. CDR3 length equals 16 residues. Trimming cost V 4 bases and J 7 bases; bases outside gene matches: 10. CDR1 and CDR2 (germline): MNHEY, SVGAGI.

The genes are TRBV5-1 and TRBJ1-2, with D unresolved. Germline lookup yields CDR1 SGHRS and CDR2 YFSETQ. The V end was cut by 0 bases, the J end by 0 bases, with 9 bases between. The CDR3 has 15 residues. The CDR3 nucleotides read TGCGCCAGCAGCTTGGACAGATCAACTAACTATGGCTACACCTTC. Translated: CASSLDRSTNYGYTF. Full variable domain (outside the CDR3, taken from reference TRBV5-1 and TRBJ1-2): KAGVTQTPRYLIKTRGQQVTLSCSPISGHRSVSWYQQTPGQGLQFLFEYFSETQRNKGNFPGRFSGRQFSNSRSEMNVSTLELGDSALYLCASSLDRSTNYGYTFGSGTRLTVV.

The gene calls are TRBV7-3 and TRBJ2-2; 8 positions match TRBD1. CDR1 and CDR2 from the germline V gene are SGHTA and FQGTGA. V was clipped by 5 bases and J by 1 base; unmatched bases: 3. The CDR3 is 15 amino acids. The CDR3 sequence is CASSPGTGNTGELFF. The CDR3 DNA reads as TGTGCCAGCAGCCCCGGGACAGGGAACACCGGGGAGCTGTTTTTT.

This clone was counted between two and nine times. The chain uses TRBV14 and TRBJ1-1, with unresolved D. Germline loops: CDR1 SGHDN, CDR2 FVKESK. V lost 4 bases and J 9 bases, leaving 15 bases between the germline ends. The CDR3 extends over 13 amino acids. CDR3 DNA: TGTGCCAGCAGCCTACCCGCGAGCCTCCAAGCTTTCTTT. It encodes CASSLPASLQAFF. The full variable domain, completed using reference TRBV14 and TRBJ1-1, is EAGVTQFPSHSVIEKGQTVTLRCDPISGHDNLYWYRRVMGKEIKFLLHFVKESKQDESGMPNNRFLAERTGGTYSTLKVQPAELEDSGVYFCASSLPASLQAFFGQGTRLTVV.

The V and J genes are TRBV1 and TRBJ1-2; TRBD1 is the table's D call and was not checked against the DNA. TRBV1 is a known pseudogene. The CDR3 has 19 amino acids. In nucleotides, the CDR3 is TGCACCAGCAGCCAAGATGTCCGGGACAGGGGTCGTAACTTCTATGGCTACACCTTC. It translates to CTSSQDVRDRGRNFYGYTF.

CDR3 sequence reads: CASSPYWTGQGYTF. The CDR3, as DNA: TGTGCCAGCAGTCCATATTGGACAGGGCAAGGCTACACCTTC. The J gene is TRBJ1-2, the V gene TRBV6-2 or TRBV6-3, with 8 bases aligning to TRBD1. The germline CDR1 and CDR2 sequences are MNHEY and SVGEGT. The junction had 10 bases not matched to a gene; V was cut back by 5 bases and J by 8 bases. CDR3 size: 14 residues.

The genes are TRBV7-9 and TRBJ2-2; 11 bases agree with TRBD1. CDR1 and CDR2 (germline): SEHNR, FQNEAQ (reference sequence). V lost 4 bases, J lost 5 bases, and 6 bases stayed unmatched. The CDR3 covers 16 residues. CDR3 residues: CASSSSGTGGTGELFF. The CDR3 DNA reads TGTGCCAGCAGCTCATCCGGGACAGGGGGGACCGGGGAGCTGTTTTTT.

The CDR3 protein is CASSIGTGFWQPQHF. CDR3 nucleotide sequence: TGTGCCAGTAGTATAGGGACAGGGTTCTGGCAGCCCCAGCATTTT. The chain recombines TRBV19 with TRBJ1-5, with 8 nucleotides matching TRBD1. V shed 1 base, J shed 7 bases, and the junction held 6 bases outside the gene matches. The CDR3 runs 15 residues. The germline V gene has CDR1 LNHDA and CDR2 SQIVND (reference sequence). Combining the CDR3 with reference TRBV19 and TRBJ1-5 gives the whole variable domain DGGITQSPKYLFRKEGQNVTLSCEQNLNHDAMYWYRQDPGQGLRLIYYSQIVNDFQKGDIAEGYSVSREKKESFPLTVTSAQKNPTAFYLCASSIGTGFWQPQHFGDGTRLSIL.

The CDR3 is CASSVTINTLRNTEAFF. CDR3 bases: TGTGCCAGCAGTGTAACAATCAACACCCTCCGAAACACTGAAGCTTTCTTT. This chain connects TRBV6-1 to TRBJ1-1; D remains unclear. CDR3 length: 17 amino acids. Trimming cost V 4 bases and J 2 bases, with 20 bases left between them. Germline V gives CDR1 MNHNS, CDR2 SASEGT.

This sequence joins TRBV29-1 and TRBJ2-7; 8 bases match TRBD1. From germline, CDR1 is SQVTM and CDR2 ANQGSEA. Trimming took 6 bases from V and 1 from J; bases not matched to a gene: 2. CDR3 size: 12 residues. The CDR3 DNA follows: TGCAGCGTCAGACAGGGGTCCTACGAGCAGTACTTC. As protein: CSVRQGSYEQYF.

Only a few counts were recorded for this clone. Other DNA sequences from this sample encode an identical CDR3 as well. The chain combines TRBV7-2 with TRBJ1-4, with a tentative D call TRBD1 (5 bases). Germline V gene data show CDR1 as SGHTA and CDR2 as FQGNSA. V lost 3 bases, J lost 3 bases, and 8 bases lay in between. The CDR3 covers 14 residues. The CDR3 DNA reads TGTGCCAGCAGCTTTCAGGGCTCTAATGAAAAACTGTTTTTT. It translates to CASSFQGSNEKLFF.

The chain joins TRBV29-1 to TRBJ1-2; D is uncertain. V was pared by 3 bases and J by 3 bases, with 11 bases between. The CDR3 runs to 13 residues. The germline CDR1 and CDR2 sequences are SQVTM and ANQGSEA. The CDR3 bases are TGCAGCGTTGAGCCGTTAACTCACTATGGCTACACCTTC. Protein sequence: CSVEPLTHYGYTF.

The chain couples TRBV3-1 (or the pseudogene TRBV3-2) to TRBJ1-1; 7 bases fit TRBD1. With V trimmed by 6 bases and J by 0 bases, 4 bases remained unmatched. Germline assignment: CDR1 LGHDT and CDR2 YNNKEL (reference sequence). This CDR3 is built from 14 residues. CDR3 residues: CASRKDRMNTEAFF. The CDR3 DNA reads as TGTGCCAGCAGGAAGGACAGGATGAACACTGAAGCTTTCTTT.

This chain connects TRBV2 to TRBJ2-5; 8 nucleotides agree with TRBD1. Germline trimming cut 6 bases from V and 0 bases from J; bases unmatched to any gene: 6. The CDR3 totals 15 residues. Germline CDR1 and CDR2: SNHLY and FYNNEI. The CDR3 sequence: CASSRQGQYQETQYF. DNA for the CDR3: TGTGCCAGCAGCCGACAGGGGCAGTACCAAGAGACCCAGTACTTC. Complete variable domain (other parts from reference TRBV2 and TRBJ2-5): EPEVTQTPSHQVTQMGQEVILRCVPISNHLYFYWYRQILGQKVEFLVSFYNNEISEKSEIFDDQFSVERPDGSNFTLKIRSTKLEDSAMYFCASSRQGQYQETQYFGPGTRLLVL.

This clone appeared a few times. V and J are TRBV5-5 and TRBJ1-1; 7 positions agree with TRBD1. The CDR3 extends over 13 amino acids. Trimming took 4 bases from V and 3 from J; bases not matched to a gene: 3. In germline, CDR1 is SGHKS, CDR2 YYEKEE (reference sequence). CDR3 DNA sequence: TGTGCCAGCAGCCGCACAGGGGACACTGAAGCTTTCTTT. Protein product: CASSRTGDTEAFF. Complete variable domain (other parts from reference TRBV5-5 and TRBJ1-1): DAGVTQSPTHLIKTRGQQVTLRCSPISGHKSVSWYQQVLGQGPQFIFQYYEKEERGRGNFPDRFSARQFPNYSSELNVNALLLGDSALYLCASSRTGDTEAFFGQGTRLTVV.

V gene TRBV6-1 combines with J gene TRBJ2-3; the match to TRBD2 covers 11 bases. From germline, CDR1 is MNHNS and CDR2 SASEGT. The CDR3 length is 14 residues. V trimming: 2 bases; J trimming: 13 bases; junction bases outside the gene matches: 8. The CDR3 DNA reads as TGTGCCAGCAGTGAACTAGCGGGGGGCTTTGGGAAGTATTTT. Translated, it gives CASSELAGGFGKYF.

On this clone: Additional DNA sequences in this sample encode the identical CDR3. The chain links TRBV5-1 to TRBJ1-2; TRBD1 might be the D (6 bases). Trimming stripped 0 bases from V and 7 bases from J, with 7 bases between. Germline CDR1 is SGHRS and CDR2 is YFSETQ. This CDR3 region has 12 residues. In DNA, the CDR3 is TGCGCCAGCAGCTTGGACAGGGTTGGCTACACCTTC. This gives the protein CASSLDRVGYTF. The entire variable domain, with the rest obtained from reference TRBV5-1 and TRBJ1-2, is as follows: KAGVTQTPRYLIKTRGQQVTLSCSPISGHRSVSWYQQTPGQGLQFLFEYFSETQRNKGNFPGRFSGRQFSNSRSEMNVSTLELGDSALYLCASSLDRVGYTFGSGTRLTVV.

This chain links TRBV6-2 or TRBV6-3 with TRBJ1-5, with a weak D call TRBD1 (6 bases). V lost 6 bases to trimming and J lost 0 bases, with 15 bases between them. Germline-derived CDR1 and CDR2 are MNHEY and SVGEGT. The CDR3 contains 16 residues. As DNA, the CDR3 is TGTGCCAGCAGCGGACTGGGGGCAGCTAGCAATCAGCCCCAGCATTTT. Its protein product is CASSGLGAASNQPQHF.

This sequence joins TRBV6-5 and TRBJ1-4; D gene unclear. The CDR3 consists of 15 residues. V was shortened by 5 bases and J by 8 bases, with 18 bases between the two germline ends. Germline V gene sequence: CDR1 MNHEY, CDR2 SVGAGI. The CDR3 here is CASSTQPGSKEKLFF. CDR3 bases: TGTGCCAGCAGTACTCAGCCGGGGTCGAAAGAAAAACTGTTTTTT.

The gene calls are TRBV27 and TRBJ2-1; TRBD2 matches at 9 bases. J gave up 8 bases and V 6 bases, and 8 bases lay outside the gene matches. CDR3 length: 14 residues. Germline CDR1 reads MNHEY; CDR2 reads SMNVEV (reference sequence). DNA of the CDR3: TGTGCCAGCAGCTGGCGGGGGGGCTGGGATGAGCAGTTCTTC. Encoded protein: CASSWRGGWDEQFF.

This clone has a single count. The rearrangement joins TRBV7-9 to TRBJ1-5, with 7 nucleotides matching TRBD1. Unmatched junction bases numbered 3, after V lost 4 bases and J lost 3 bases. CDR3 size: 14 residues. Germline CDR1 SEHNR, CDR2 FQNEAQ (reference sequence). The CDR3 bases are TGTGCCAGCAGCTGGACAGGCTTCAATCAGCCCCAGCATTTT. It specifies CASSWTGFNQPQHF.

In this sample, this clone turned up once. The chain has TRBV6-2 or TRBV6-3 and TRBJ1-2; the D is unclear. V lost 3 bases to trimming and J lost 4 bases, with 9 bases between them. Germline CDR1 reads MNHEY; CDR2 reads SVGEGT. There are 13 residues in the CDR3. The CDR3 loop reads CASSYEGTYGYTF. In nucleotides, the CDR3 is TGTGCCAGCAGTTATGAGGGTACCTATGGCTACACCTTC.

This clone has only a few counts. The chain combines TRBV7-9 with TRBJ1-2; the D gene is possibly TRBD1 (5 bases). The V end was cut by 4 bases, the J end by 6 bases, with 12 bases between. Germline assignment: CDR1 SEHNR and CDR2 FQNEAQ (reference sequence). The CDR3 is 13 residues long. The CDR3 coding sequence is TGTGCCAGCAGCTACTCCCAGGGTAATGGCTACACCTTC. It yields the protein CASSYSQGNGYTF.